This TCR beta chain was recovered during a study of chemoradiotherapy in HPV16-positive cancers. Overall study context: Candidate HPV-specific T-cell clones and common TCR motifs came from functional assays in a couple of HPV16-positive patients.

In germline, CDR1 is SEHNR, CDR2 FQNEAQ (reference sequence). The germline V and J ends were trimmed by 6 bases and 6 bases, with 8 bases remaining between them. The CDR3 spans 11 residues. Points on this clone: Antigen: not known.

Sequencing was performed with immunoSEQ multiplex PCR; in TCRdb, only in-frame clones are kept and a portion is missing. The sample lists about 10,000 clones, under 80% occurring once. Findings and caveats of the study: Only a couple of HPV16-positive patients supplied the functional HPV-specificity definition. During treatment, candidate HPV-specific clones and E7-related motifs expanded in tumor.

The specimen was obtained from a patient who underwent chemoradiotherapy. J is TRBJ1-1 and V is TRBV7-9; no reliable D call. The sequence was collected from a human donor with HPV-associated anogenital cancer. The CDR3 protein is CASRAGSEAFF. The CDR3 DNA follows: TGTGCCAGCAGAGCTGGTTCTGAAGCTTTCTTT.